What follows are 10 T cell receptor beta chains derived from one specimen sequenced in a study of blood T cell repertoires in COVID-19. Only in-frame clones appear in the TCRdb table, and some are missing; sequencing was by immunoSEQ multiplex PCR. The top ten hold around 2% of the sample, which has under 300,000 clones, about 88% seen once. Material: PBMCs or T cells enriched from blood (not recorded which). The receptors shown here come from an older woman in a cohort exposed to, infected with or recovered from COVID-19 (not recorded which).

The rearrangement links TRBV3-1 (or the pseudogene TRBV3-2) to TRBJ2-3, with D possibly matching TRBD1 (7 bases). This CDR3 has 15 amino acids. Germline V gene data show CDR1 as LGHDT and CDR2 as YNNKEL (reference sequence). V lost 6 bases, J lost 3 bases, and 16 bases lay in between. The CDR3 nucleotides read TGTGCCAGCAGGCCCTGGGCAGGGGGGACAGATACGCAGTATTTT. The encoded protein is CASRPWAGGTDTQYF.

The genes are TRBV28 and TRBJ2-1; perhaps TRBD1 as D (6 bases). Germline-derived CDR1 and CDR2 are MDHEN and SYDVKM. Trimming left V 3 bases short and J 6 bases short, with 18 bases between. CDR3 length: 16 residues. Written as DNA, the CDR3 is TGTGCCAGCAGTTTTGTGGGGGCAAACTTGGGCAATGAGCAGTTCTTC. Protein product: CASSFVGANLGNEQFF.

This chain links TRBV9 with TRBJ2-3, with D uncertain. Looked up from germline, CDR1 is SGDLS and CDR2 is YYNGEE. Trimming pared 0 bases from V and 6 bases from J, leaving 11 bases between. CDR3 length: 14 residues. DNA of the CDR3: TGTGCCAGCAGCGTAGGGAGAGCGAGGGATACGCAGTATTTT. Its protein is CASSVGRARDTQYF.

This clone appeared a single time. The chain employs TRBV5-4 and TRBJ2-7; D gene uncertain. The CDR3 contains 14 residues. CDR1 and CDR2 from the germline V gene are SGHNT and YYREEE (reference sequence). Deletions cut 1 base from V and 0 bases from J, with 8 bases between. The CDR3 DNA is TGTGCCAGCAGCTTGACCCTTAGCTCCTACGAGCAGTACTTC. This codes for CASSLTLSSYEQYF.

V gene TRBV27 combines with J gene TRBJ2-7, with D possibly matching TRBD1 (6 bases). Germline V lookup: CDR1 MNHEY, CDR2 SMNVEV (reference sequence). V was cut by 5 bases and J by 2 bases, with 10 bases left in between. CDR3 length: 13 residues. In nucleotides, the CDR3 is TGTGCCAGCAGTCCACAGGGCCCCTACGAGCAGTACTTC. Protein sequence: CASSPQGPYEQYF.

This chain connects TRBV18 to TRBJ1-5; D is unclear. Germline V CDR1 and CDR2: KGHSH, LQKENI. V lost 4 bases and J 2 bases, leaving 9 bases between the germline ends. CDR3 length: 14 residues. The CDR3 bases are TGTGCCAGCTCACAGTCCCGGGGCAATCAGCCCCAGCATTTT. The encoded protein is CASSQSRGNQPQHF.

CDR3 region: CASSSWAEETQYF. CDR3 nucleotides: TGTGCCAGCAGCTCTTGGGCAGAGGAGACCCAGTACTTC. This rearrangement joins TRBV7-2 to TRBJ2-5; D remains ambiguous. Deletions cut 4 bases from V and 5 bases from J, with 11 bases between. CDR1 SGHTA and CDR2 FQGNSA come from the germline V gene. CDR3 size: 13 residues.

This chain uses TRBV7-3 with TRBJ2-1, with D unclear. Germline assignment: CDR1 SGHTA and CDR2 FQGTGA. Trimming took 2 bases from V and 5 from J, leaving 10 bases between them. This CDR3 region has 14 residues. The CDR3 loop is CASSLDSENNEQFF. In DNA form, the CDR3 reads TGTGCCAGCAGCTTAGATTCAGAAAACAATGAGCAGTTCTTC.

The gene calls are TRBV6-5 and TRBJ2-7; TRBD1 agrees at 9 bases. Germline-derived CDR1 and CDR2 are MNHEY and SVGAGI. There are 15 residues in the CDR3. V shed 6 bases and J 3 bases; nucleotides not matched to a gene: 9. Here the CDR3 reads CASSSTGGEGYEQYF. CDR3 coding DNA: TGTGCCAGCAGCAGCACAGGGGGCGAGGGCTACGAGCAGTACTTC.

This sequence joins TRBV6-8 and TRBJ1-5; 8 bases match TRBD1. The CDR3 is 18 amino acids. Germline V gene lookup returns CDR1 MNHGY and CDR2 SAAAGT. J was trimmed by 3 bases and V by 6 bases; bases with no gene match: 16. The CDR3 protein is CASSPLIKQGEHNQPQHF. The CDR3 DNA reads as TGTGCCAGCAGCCCACTGATCAAACAGGGGGAGCACAATCAGCCCCAGCATTTT.